This TCR beta chain was identified during a study of T cells in Graves' hyperthyroidism and ophthalmopathy (dated by TCRdb to about 2019). Background on the whole study: Peripheral blood was collected at initial diagnosis, before any treatment. To identify distinguishing TCR V-J signatures, a discovery cohort of 95 to 100 patients was used, comprising approximately 40 with Graves' ophthalmopathy and approximately 58 with stable Graves' hyperthyroidism. Whether ophthalmopathy could be predicted prospectively was tested in an independent validation cohort made up of some 20 hyperthyroidism patients plus 17 patients who later progressed to ophthalmopathy. The 100 discovery patients were divided at random into training and test sets in a 7:3 ratio. In addition, the study compared T-cell repertoires in thyroid tissue and in blood from roughly six Graves' hyperthyroidism patients. After sampling, hyperthyroidism patients received methimazole starting at 30 mg daily, and ophthalmopathy patients received high-dose intravenous methylprednisolone. According to the paper, TCR Vbeta CDR3 sequencing was carried out on about 140 peripheral blood samples, which came from 40 to 45 ophthalmopathy, around 75 hyperthyroidism and roughly 17 progressor patients.

Beyond this particular receptor, the publication reports: Blood samples also contained most of the expanded thyroid clonotypes (frequency above 0.001), which suggests that blood repertoires may reflect thyroid immune responses. In cross-validation, a model built on a 13 V-J signature told ophthalmopathy apart from stable hyperthyroidism with just under 90% sensitivity and approximately 81% specificity, and in testing the same model reached 80%/75%. No statistical method was used to set the sample size in advance, and investigators knew the group allocation. In validation, the model predicted progression to ophthalmopathy a median of 6.5 months before onset, with roughly 68% sensitivity and roughly 77% specificity.

TCR beta CDR3 regions were amplified from RNA transcripts. The TCR CDR3 was subjected to a first round of RT-PCR using the HTBI primer set and the Qiagen OneStep RT-PCR kit. Libraries were constructed in a second round of multiplex PCR, after which size selection and purification were carried out. Sequencing of the libraries was done on an Illumina HiSeq2000 using paired-end 100 bp reads. As for the authors' bioinformatics: SOAPnuke was used to process the raw data, with reads discarded if the reads contained adapters or uncalled bases, had a mean Phred below 15, or lacked an exact constant-primer or identifier match. High-quality paired reads were merged using COPE v1.2.5, and each unique nucleotide sequence was defined as a clonotype. MiTCR v1.1 was used to align the clonotypes against IMGT TRBV, TRBD and TRBJ reference segments. The analysis included only V-J combinations with a frequency above 0.0001, which together covered 99.2% of the repertoires. A TCS score was defined as the ratio of F50 (clonal expansion) to E x V (chaos), with BLOSUM62-based TCRdist applied between CDR3 peptides within each V-J. Welch's t-statistics and random forest reduced around 520 V-J features to about 12, which were used in a naive Bayes classifier (R e1071). TCRdb reprocessed the public reads (quality trimming at Q25 with fastp, clone calling with MiXCR) and kept in-frame beta chains. Rows are unified per CDR3 protein, each entry keeping the most common DNA and genes. These V and J calls are TCRdb output, not the study's own analysis. The sample includes more than 250,000 distinct CDR3 sequences, with approximately 16% observed a single time. The ten largest make up 30% to 35% of the sample.

This clonotype was found many times. What antigen it recognizes has not been identified. Base qualities are not at hand, and no much larger clone is one base apart. Hyperthyroidism patients were newly diagnosed, had a disease duration of under 2 months, and were aged 18 to 65 years. Patients with uncontrolled infections, other autoimmune diseases, pregnancy or lactation were excluded. Diagnoses relied on clinical symptoms, serum thyroxine and TRAb, thyroid ultrasound and orbital computed tomography. For progressor patients, blood was drawn at the first diagnosis of hyperthyroidism, before any ophthalmopathy symptoms had appeared. PBMCs were separated from roughly 10 ml of fresh peripheral blood using Ficoll-Paque density gradient centrifugation. Progressor patients were defined as those initially diagnosed with Graves' hyperthyroidism in whom ophthalmopathy developed during follow-up. Total RNA was extracted with Trizol reagent, and quality was checked on an Agilent 2100 Bioanalyzer.

Per the germline V gene, MDHEN is the CDR1 and SYDVKM is the CDR2. The CDR3 measures 14 amino acids from cysteine to phenylalanine. The only DNA kept is the CDR3, 42 bases in frame from the first base. V has 6 bases trimmed and J has 7 bases trimmed; junction bases matching no gene number 8. In this chain, TRBV28 is recombined with TRBJ2-7, and TRBD2 matches 11 of the central bases. This TCR came from a woman aged 45-60 years with Graves' hyperthyroidism that later progressed to Graves' ophthalmopathy. The sample consisted of blood. The CDR3 is CASSGTSGRSEQYF. The DNA sequence is as follows: TGTGCCAGCAGCGGAACTAGCGGGAGAAGTGAGCAGTACTTC. With the rest looked up from the reference TRBV28 and TRBJ2-7 genes rather than sequenced, the full variable domain is DVKVTQSSRYLVKRTGEKVFLECVQDMDHENMFWYRQDPGLGLRLIYFSYDVKMKEKGDIPEGYSVSREKKERFSLILESASTNQTSMYLCASSGTSGRSEQYFGPGTRLTVT.